The clone carrying this T cell receptor (beta chain) was detected ten times or more. Its antigen is undetermined. Synthesis of TCR beta cDNA was carried out from about 540 ng total RNA with a constant-region primer. Slightly modified ARM-PCR served as the procedure for the TCR beta libraries. These libraries came from three rounds of nested multiplex PCR. Each of the first two PCR rounds ran around 10 cycles with TRBV1-TRBV30 forward and C-beta reverse primers. TCRdb analysed the multiplex PCR reads with MiXCR anew, one entry per CDR3 protein. In the table there are around 330,000 distinct CDR3 sequences, 45% to 70% of which are singletons. The data were obtained in a study of tumor-infiltrating lymphocytes in primary liver carcinoma. Study at large: Sample yields, roughly 3.5 to 7.13 million productive TCRbeta reads, were similar across the tissue types. General study findings and limits: The difference in top-250-clone fraction between tumors and blood was significant, favoring tumors (p = 0.039).

Out of unsorted whole blood came the blood RNA, and germline DNA was extracted as well. The germline V and J ends were trimmed by 1 base and 5 bases, with 2 bases remaining between them. CDR3 length: 11 amino acids. Germline CDR1 reads MNHEY; CDR2 reads SVGEGT. This receptor was obtained from a woman under 40 with primary liver carcinoma and hepatitis B virus infection. The chain has TRBV6-2 or TRBV6-3 and TRBJ2-5, with D unclear. Sequenced input: peripheral blood. CDR3: CASSYWETQYF. The DNA of the CDR3 is TGTGCCAGCAGTTACTGGGAGACCCAGTACTTC.